This T cell receptor beta chain comes out of a study of control samples from healthy donors and cancer patients. The table came from immunoSEQ multiplex PCR; TCRdb's copy has only in-frame clones and leaves some out. The sample has 55,000 to 90,000 clones; approximately 84% are singletons. V lost 2 bases, J lost 0 bases, and 12 bases lay in between. The length of the CDR3 is 16 residues. CDR1 and CDR2 (germline): SGDLS, YYNGEE. The TCR comes from a man aged 45-60 years in good health. Material: blood. The J gene is TRBJ2-1, the V gene TRBV9; D gene uncertain. The CDR3, as DNA: TGTGCCAGCAGCGTTCGGAGACGGAGCTCCTACAATGAGCAGTTCTTC. Its protein product is CASSVRRRSSYNEQFF.